This record looks at one T cell receptor (beta chain) sequence and its context. This clone was observed a single time. The clone's antigen remains unknown. Base qualities were left out, and no much larger clone turns up one base away. CDR3 length: 14 amino acids, cysteine to phenylalanine. CDR3 DNA only is kept here, 42 bases in frame from base 1. CDR1 and CDR2 are read off the germline V gene as SGHTA and FQGTGA. V was cut back by 2 bases and J by 3 bases, leaving a gap of 8 bases between them. The data were obtained in a study of OX40 agonist ivuxolimab in advanced cancers. About the investigation overall: Ivuxolimab was a fully human IgG2 agonistic monoclonal antibody targeting the costimulatory receptor OX40 (CD134). Patients were allowed to have had prior anti-PD-1, anti-PD-L1 or anti-CTLA-4 therapy, and approximately 39% of the dose-escalation patients had been treated with checkpoint inhibitors. The paper describes the monotherapy dose-escalation part (N of about 57 patients) of the phase I trial of ivuxolimab. Partial responses occurred in three dose-escalation patients: two with cutaneous melanoma and one with hepatocellular carcinoma. Of the 50 to 55 patients in dose escalation, around 20 had hepatocellular carcinoma, around 15 had melanoma, 9 had renal cell carcinoma and 9 had head and neck cancer. The purpose of peripheral TCRbeta sequencing was to test whether ivuxolimab changed TCR sequence diversity and led to clonal T-cell expansion. In the dose-escalation cohort, more than 75% of patients were male, and the mean age was approximately 60 years, with a range of roughly 20 to 80. Intravenous ivuxolimab was administered to patients every 2 weeks at six dose levels: 0.01, 0.1, 0.3, 1.5, 3 and 10 mg/kg. What the authors observed across the whole study: In the 0.1-3.0 mg/kg groups, partial responders were among the patients with the lowest normalized peripheral clonal expansion, particularly in CD8+ T cells. At doses from 0.1 to 3.0 mg/kg, clonal expansion was seen in both CD4+ and CD8+ blood T cells between baseline and week 6. Which antigens the clonally expanded peripheral T cells were specific for was not determined. Low levels of normalized T-cell clonal expansion were also seen in some patients who did not respond. On average, CD8+ T cells showed more expanded clones than CD4+ T cells after ivuxolimab.

Patients with autoimmune disease history or receiving systemic immunosuppression were excluded from the trial. Peripheral blood for TCR sequencing was collected from all dose cohorts at baseline, on cycle 4 day 1, and on cycle 7 day 1. Samples came from an open-label, multicenter, first-in-human phase I dose-escalation trial of ivuxolimab. Adults with locally advanced or metastatic melanoma, renal cell carcinoma, hepatocellular carcinoma or head and neck squamous cell carcinoma were enrolled in the trial. Before TCR sequencing, CD4+ and CD8+ T cells were separately sorted from peripheral blood. To sequence the TCRbeta CDR3 region, genomic DNA was isolated from the sorted cells. The immunoSEQ Assay was used for sequencing of TCRbeta CDR3 regions. Imported from immuneACCESS, the table was reduced by TCRdb to in-frame sequences with V and J called. These copies leave out some clones; in studies compared against another copy, an unresolved V gene accounts for under half, and the cause of the remainder is not known. Counted in this sample were fewer than 45,000 clones; over 60% of them appeared once. Clones ranked in the top ten supply under 20% of the sample.

The sequencing here drew on CD4+ or CD8+ T cells sorted from blood, taken in a trial of the OX40 agonist ivuxolimab. The rearrangement combines TRBV7-3 with TRBJ1-3, with no reliable assignment of the D segment. The clonotype originates from an adult with an advanced solid tumor such as melanoma, head and neck, liver or kidney cancer. This receptor carries the CDR3 CASSLGRFGNTIYF. The DNA reads TGTGCCAGCAGCTTAGGGCGCTTTGGAAACACCATATATTTT.